The clone carrying this T cell receptor (beta chain) was counted a few times. What it recognizes is unknown. Germline V gene sequence: CDR1 SEHNR, CDR2 FQNEAQ (reference sequence). Trimming left V 4 bases short and J 4 bases short, with 10 bases between. This CDR3 is built from 14 residues. From 9 to 10 ml of fresh peripheral blood, PBMCs were isolated. This sample was included in a study of T cells in Graves' hyperthyroidism and ophthalmopathy. Study findings and constraints: Blood also contained most expanded thyroid clonotypes above 0.001.

The source material, RNA transcripts, was used to amplify TCR beta CDR3 regions. Carried out on the TCR CDR3, a first-round RT-PCR used the HTBI primer set. TCRdb reanalysed the multiplex PCR reads using MiXCR and keeps one entry per CDR3 protein. The table shows some 700,000 distinct CDR3 sequences, with approximately 15% occurring only once. The chain employs TRBV7-9 and TRBJ1-4; D remains ambiguous. The receptor's source is a man aged 45-65 years with Graves' hyperthyroidism. Material: blood. The chain's CDR3 is CASSWAVFNEKLFF. CDR3 nucleotide sequence: TGTGCCAGCAGCTGGGCAGTCTTTAATGAAAAACTGTTTTTT.